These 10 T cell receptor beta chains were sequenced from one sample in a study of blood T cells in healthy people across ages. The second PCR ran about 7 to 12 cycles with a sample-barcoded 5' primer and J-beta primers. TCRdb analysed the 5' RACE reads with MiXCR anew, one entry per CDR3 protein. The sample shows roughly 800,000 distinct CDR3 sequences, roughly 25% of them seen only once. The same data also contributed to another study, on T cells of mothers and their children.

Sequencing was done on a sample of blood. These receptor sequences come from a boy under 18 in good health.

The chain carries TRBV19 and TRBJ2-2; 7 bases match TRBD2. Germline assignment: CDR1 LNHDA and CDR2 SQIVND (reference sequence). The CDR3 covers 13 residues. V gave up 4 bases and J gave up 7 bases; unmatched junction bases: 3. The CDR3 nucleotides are TGTGCCAGTAGTAAAGGGAGGGACGGGGAGCTGTTTTTT. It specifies CASSKGRDGELFF.

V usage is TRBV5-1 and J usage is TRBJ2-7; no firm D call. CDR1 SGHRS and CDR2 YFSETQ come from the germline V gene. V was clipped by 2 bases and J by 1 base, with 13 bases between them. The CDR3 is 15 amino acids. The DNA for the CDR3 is TGCGCCAGCAGCTTCGGGCCAGCGTCTTCCTACGAGCAGTACTTC. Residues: CASSFGPASSYEQYF.

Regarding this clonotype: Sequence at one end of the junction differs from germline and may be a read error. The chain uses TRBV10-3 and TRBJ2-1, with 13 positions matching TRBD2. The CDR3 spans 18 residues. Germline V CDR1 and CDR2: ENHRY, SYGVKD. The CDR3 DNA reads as TGTGCCACCCACGCCGGGACTAGCGGGGTTAGCTCCTACAATGAGCGGTTCTTC. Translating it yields CATHAGTSGVSSYNERFF.

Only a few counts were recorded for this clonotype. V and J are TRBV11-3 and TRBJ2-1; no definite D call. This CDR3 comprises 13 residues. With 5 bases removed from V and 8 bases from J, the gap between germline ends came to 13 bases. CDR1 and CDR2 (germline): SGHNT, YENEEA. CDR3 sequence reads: CASSLGPVDEQFF. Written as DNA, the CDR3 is TGTGCCAGCAGCCTAGGGCCGGTTGATGAGCAGTTCTTC.

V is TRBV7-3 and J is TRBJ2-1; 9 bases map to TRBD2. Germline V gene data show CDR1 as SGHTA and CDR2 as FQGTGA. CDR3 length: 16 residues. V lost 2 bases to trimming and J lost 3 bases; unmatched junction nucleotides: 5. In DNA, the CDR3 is TGTGCCAGCAGCTTAGTCGCGGGGGGGCTCTACAATGAGCAGTTCTTC. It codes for CASSLVAGGLYNEQFF.

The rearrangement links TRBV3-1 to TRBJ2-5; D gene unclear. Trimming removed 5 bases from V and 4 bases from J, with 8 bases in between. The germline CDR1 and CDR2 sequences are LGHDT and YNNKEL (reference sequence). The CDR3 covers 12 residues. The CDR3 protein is CASSEGLETQYF. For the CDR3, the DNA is TGTGCCAGCAGCGAAGGTTTAGAGACCCAGTACTTC.

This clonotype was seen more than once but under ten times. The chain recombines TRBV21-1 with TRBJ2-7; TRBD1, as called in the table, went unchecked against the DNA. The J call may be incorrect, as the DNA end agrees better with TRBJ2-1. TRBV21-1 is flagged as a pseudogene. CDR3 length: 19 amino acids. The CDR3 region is CASSKGEKRGPPTYNEQFF. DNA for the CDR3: TGTGCCAGCAGCAAAGGGGAGAAAAGGGGGCCCCCAACCTACAATGAGCAGTTCTTC.

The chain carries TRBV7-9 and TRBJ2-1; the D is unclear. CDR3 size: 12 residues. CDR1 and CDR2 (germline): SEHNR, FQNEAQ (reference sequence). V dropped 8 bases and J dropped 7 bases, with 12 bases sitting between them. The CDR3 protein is CASGAVLNEQFF. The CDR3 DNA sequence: TGTGCCAGCGGAGCCGTACTTAATGAGCAGTTCTTC.

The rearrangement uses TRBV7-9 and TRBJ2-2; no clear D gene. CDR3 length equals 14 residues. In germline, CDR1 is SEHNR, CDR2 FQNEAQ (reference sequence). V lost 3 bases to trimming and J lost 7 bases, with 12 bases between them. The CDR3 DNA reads TGTGCCAGCAGCTTGAGTCCCCTGGGCGGGGAGCTGTTTTTT. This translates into CASSLSPLGGELFF.

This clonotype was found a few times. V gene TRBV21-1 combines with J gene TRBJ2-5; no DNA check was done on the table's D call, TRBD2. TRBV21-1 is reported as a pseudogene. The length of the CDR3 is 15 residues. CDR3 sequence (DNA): TGTGCCAGCAGCAAAGTGGACGGGGACGGAGCGGGGCAGTACTTC. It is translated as CASSKVDGDGAGQYF.